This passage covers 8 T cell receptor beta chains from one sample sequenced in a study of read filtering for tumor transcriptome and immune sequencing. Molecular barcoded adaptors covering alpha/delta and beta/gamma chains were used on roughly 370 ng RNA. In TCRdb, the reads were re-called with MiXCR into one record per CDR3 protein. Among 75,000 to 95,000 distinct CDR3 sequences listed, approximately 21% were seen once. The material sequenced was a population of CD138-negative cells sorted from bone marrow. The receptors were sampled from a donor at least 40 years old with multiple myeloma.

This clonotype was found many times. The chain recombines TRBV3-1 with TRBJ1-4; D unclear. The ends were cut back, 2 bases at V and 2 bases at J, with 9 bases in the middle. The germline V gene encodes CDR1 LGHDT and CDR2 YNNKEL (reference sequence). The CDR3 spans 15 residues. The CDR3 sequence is CASSQRTGTNEKLFF. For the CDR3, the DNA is TGTGCCAGCAGCCAAAGGACCGGTACTAATGAAAAACTGTTTTTT. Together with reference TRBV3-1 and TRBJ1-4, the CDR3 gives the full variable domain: DTAVSQTPKYLVTQMGNDKSIKCEQNLGHDTMYWYKQDSKKFLKIMFSYNNKELIINETVPNRFSPKSPDKAHLNLHINSLELGDSAVYFCASSQRTGTNEKLFFGSGTQLSVL.

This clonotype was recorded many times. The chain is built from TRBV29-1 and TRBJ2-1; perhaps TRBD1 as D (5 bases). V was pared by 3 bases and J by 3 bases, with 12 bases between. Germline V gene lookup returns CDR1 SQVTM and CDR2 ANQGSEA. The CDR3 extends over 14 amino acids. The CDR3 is CSVDQGPLYNEQFF. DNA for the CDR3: TGCAGCGTTGACCAGGGCCCCCTCTACAATGAGCAGTTCTTC.

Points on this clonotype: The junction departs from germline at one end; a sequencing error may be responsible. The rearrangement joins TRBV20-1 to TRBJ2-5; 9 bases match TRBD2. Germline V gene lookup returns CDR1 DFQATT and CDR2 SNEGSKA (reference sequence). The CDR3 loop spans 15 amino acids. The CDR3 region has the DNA TGCAGTGCTAGACACCCGGGACTAGCCCTAGAGACCCAGTATTTC. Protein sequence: CSARHPGLALETQYF.

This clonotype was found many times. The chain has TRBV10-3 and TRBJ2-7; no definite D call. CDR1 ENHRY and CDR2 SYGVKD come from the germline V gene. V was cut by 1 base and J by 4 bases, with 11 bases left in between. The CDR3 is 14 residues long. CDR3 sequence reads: CAISEWTDKYEQYF. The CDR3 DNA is TGTGCCATCAGTGAGTGGACGGATAAATACGAGCAGTACTTC.

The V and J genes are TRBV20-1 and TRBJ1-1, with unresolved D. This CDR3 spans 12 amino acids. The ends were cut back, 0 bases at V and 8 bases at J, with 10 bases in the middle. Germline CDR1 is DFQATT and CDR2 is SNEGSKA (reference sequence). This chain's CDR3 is CSARDLANEAFF. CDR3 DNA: TGCAGTGCTAGAGATCTGGCAAACGAAGCTTTCTTT.

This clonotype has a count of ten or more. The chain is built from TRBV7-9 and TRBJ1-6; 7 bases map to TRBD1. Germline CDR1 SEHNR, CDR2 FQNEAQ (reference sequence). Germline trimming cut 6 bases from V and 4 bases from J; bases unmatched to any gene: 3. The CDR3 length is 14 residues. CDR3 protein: CASSQGGYNSPLHF. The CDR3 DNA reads TGTGCCAGCAGTCAGGGGGGATATAATTCACCCCTCCACTTT.

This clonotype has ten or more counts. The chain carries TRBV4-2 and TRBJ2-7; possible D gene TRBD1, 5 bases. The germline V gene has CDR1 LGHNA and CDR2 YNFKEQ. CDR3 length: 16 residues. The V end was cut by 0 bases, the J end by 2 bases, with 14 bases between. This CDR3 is CASSQEEQAPTYEQYF. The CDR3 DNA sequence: TGTGCCAGCAGCCAAGAGGAACAGGCTCCTACCTACGAGCAGTACTTC.

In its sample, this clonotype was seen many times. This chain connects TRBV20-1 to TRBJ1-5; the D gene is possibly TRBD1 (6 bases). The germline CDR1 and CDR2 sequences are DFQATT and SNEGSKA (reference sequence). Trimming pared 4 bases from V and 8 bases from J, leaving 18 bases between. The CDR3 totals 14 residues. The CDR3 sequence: CSAKTPGRGEPQHF. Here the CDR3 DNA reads TGCAGTGCTAAAACCCCCGGCAGGGGAGAGCCCCAGCATTTT.